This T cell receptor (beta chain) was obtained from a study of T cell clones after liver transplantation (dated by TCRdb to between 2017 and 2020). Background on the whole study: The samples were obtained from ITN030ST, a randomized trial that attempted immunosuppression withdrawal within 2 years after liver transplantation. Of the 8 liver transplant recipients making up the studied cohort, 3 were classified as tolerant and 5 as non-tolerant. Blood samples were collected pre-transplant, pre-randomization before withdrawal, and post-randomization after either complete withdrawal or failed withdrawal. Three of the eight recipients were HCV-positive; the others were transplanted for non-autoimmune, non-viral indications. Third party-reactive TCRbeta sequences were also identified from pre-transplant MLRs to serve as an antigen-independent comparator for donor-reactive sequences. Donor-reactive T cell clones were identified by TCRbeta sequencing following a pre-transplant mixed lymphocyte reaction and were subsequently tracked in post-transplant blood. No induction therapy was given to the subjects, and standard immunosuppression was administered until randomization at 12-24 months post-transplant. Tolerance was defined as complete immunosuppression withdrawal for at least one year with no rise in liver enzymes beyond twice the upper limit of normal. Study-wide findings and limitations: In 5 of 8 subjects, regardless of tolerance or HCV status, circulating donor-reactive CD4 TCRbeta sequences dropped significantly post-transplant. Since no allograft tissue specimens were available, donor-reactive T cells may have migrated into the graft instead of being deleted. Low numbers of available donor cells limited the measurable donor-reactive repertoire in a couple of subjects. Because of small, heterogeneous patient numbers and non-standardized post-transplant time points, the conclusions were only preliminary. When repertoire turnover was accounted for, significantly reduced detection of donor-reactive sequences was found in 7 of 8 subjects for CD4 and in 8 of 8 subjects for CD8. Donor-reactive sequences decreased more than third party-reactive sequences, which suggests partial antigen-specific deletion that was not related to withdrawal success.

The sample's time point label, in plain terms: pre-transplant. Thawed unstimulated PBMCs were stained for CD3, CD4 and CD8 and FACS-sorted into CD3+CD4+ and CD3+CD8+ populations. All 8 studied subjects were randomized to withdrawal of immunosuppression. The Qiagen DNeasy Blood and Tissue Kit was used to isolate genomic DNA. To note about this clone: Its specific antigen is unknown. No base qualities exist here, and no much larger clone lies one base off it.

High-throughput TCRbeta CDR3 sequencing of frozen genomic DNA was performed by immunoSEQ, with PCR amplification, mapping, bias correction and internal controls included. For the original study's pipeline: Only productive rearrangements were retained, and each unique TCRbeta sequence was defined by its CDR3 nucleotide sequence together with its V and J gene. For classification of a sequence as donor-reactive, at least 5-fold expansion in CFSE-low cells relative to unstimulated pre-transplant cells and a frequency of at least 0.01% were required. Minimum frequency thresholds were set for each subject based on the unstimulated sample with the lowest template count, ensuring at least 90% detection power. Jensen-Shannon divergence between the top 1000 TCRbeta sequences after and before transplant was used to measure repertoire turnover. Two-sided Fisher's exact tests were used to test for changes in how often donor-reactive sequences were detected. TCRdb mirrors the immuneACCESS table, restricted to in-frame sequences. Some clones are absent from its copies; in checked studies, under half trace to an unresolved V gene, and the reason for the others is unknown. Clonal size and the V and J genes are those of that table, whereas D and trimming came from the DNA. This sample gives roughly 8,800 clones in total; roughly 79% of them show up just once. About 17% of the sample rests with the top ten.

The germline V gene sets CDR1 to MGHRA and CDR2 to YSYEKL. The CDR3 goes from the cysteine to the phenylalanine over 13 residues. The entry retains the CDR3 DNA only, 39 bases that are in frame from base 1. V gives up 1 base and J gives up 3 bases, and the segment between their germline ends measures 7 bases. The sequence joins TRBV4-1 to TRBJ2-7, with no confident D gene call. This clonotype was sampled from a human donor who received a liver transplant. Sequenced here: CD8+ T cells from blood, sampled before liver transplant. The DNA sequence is TGCGCCAGCAGCCAAGTGCCCGACTACGAGCAGTACTTC. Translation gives CASSQVPDYEQYF.